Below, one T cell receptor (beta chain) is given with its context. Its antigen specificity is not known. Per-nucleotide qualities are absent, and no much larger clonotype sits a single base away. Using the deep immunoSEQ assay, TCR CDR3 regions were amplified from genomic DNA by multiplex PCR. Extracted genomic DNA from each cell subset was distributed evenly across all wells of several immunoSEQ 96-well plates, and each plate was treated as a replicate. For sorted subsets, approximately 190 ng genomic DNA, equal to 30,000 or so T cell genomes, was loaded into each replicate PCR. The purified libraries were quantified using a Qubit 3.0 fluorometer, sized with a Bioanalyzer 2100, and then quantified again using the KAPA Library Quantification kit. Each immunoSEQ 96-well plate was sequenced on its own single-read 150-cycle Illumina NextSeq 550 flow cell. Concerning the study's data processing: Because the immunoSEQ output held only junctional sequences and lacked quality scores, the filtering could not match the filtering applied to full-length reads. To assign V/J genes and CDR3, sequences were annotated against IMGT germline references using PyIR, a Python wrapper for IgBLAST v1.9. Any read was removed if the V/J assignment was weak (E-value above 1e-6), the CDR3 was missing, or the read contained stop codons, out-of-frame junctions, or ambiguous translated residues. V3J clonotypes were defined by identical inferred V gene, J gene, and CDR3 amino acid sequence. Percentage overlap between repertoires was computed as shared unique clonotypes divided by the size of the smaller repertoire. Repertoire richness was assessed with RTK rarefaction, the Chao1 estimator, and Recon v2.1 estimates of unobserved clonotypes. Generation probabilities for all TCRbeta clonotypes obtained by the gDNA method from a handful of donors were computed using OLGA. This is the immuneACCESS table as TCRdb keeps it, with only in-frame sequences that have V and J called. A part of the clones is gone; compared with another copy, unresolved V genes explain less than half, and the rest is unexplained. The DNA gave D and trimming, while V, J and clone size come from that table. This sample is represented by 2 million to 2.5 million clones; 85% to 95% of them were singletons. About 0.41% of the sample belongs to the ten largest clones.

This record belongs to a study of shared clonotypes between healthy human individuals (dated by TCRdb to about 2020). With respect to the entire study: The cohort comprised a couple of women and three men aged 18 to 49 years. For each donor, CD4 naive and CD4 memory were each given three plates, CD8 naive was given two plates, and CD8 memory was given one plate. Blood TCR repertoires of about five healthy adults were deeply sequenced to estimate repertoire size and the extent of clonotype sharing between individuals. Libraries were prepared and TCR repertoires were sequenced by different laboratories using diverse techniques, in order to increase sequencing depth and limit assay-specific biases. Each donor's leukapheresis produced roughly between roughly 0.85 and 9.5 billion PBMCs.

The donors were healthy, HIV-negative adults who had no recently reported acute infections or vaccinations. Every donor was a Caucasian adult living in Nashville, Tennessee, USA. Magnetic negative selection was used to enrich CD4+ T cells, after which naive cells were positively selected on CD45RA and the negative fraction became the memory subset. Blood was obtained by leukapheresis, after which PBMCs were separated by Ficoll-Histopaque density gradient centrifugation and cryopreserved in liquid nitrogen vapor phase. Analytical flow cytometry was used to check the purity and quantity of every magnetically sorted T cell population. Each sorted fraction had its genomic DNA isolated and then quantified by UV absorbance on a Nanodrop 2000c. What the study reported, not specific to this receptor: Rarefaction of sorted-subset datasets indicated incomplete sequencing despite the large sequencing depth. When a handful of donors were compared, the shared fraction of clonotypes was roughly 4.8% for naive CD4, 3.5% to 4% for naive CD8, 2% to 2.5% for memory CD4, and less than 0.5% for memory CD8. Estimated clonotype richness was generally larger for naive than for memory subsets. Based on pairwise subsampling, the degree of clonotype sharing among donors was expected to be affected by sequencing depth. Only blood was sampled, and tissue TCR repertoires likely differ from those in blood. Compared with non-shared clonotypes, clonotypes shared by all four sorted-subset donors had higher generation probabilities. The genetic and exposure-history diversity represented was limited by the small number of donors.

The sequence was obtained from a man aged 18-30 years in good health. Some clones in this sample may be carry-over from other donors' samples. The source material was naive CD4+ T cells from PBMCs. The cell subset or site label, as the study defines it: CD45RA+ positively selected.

CDR3 protein: CASSRERTGELFF. The DNA sequence is as follows: TGTGCCAGCAGCCGCGAGAGGACCGGGGAGCTGTTTTTT. The chain joins TRBV27 to TRBJ2-2; the D gene lacks a confident call. V loses 6 bases of germline sequence and J loses 5 bases, and the interval between the two ends is 10 bases. From a lookup of the germline V gene (reference sequence), CDR1 and CDR2 are MNHEY and SMNVEV. The CDR3 runs 13 residues from the cysteine to the phenylalanine. Of all the DNA, just the CDR3 is kept, 39 bases in frame from base 1.